This T cell receptor beta chain was captured by sequencing in a study of shared clonotypes between healthy human individuals. Study observations and caveats: Generally, naive subsets came out with larger estimated richness than memory subsets.

Germline lookup yields CDR1 SGHNT and CDR2 YYREEE (reference sequence). The V and J ends lost 3 bases and 4 bases, in that order; junction bases with no gene match: 6. The CDR3 is made up of 14 amino acids. Comments on this clone: Its antigen is not known.

Data came from immunoSEQ multiplex PCR; TCRdb stores just in-frame clones and leaves some out. The repertoire holds roughly 640,000 clones, with 74% as singletons. This sequence joins TRBV5-4 and TRBJ2-5, with 7 positions matching TRBD1. Input material: memory CD4+ T cells sorted from blood. The subset denotes: CD45RA-negative fraction. The source of this sequence is a young woman in good health. CDR3 in amino acids: CASSSSQGRETQYF. CDR3 in DNA: TGTGCCAGCAGCTCATCACAGGGGAGAGAGACCCAGTACTTC.